This paragraph reports one T cell receptor (beta chain). The sample originates from a study of blood T cell repertoires in COVID-19. For the study at large: T cells, B-cell-depleted T cells, or PBMCs provided the cDNA or gDNA that served as material.

V lost 7 bases and J lost 8; bases outside the gene matches: 8. Germline CDR1 reads MNHEY; CDR2 reads SVGAGI. The CDR3 has 14 residues. Under the authors' procedure: Nucleated cell number was recorded as an estimate derived from reference gene primer amplification. Sequencing was performed with immunoSEQ multiplex PCR; in TCRdb, only in-frame clones are kept and a portion is missing. V, J and clone size derive from that table, while D and trimming were established from the DNA sequence. In the table there are about 280,000 clones, roughly 87% of which are singletons. Study members were between about 18 and 95 years old and lived in fewer than 30 US regions.

Sequencing input: PBMCs or T cells enriched from blood (not recorded which). The receptor's source is a woman aged 40 to 55 who had recovered from COVID-19. The chain joins TRBV6-5 to TRBJ2-1, with TRBD2 matching over 10 bases. In DNA, the CDR3 is TGTGCCAGCATGACCGGAGCGGGAGGGTATGAGCAGTTCTTC. Its translation is CASMTGAGGYEQFF.